This T cell receptor beta chain stems from a study of blood T cell repertoires in COVID-19. The germline V gene has CDR1 SGHRS and CDR2 YFSETQ. The CDR3 consists of 14 residues. V was trimmed by 4 bases and J by 6 bases, leaving 16 bases between them. Assay: immunoSEQ multiplex PCR; the TCRdb copy retains only in-frame clones and omits some. The sample lists fewer than 250,000 clones; about 80% were seen once. The TCR sequence derives from a woman in her 40s with active or convalescent COVID-19. Sample: peripheral blood. V and J are TRBV5-1 and TRBJ1-2, with D unclear. The CDR3 nucleotides read TGCGCCAGCAGCCAGCTTGGGCAGGCAAATGGCTACACCTTC. This gives the protein CASSQLGQANGYTF.